The 13 T cell receptor beta chains presented below share a single source sample, sequenced in a study of T cells in Graves' hyperthyroidism and ophthalmopathy. Template material for amplifying TCR beta CDR3 regions consisted of RNA transcripts. Using the HTBI primer set, a first-round RT-PCR was run on the TCR CDR3. TCRdb passed the multiplex PCR reads through MiXCR, listing each CDR3 protein once. This table holds hundreds of thousands of distinct CDR3 sequences, roughly 13% found once. What was sequenced was blood. Receptors originate from a woman in her twenties or thirties with Graves' hyperthyroidism that later progressed to Graves' ophthalmopathy.

The rearrangement links TRBV27 to TRBJ1-1, with D unresolved. CDR1 and CDR2 from the germline V gene are MNHEY and SMNVEV (reference sequence). V was clipped by 4 bases and J by 4 bases, with 13 bases between them. The CDR3 contains 14 residues. The CDR3 DNA follows: TGTGCCAGCAGTTCCCTCAAGGAGAGCACTGAAGCTTTCTTT. It specifies CASSSLKESTEAFF.

In its sample, this clonotype was seen many times. The CDR3 DNA is TGTGCCTGGAGTGCGGGCAGGGGGCTTGGTGGCTACACCTTC. Its translation is CAWSAGRGLGGYTF. The chain has TRBV30 and TRBJ1-2; 8 positions agree with TRBD1. From germline, CDR1 is GTSNPN and CDR2 SVGIG (reference sequence). Losses at the gene ends were 1 base for V and 7 bases for J; bases not matched to a gene: 8. The CDR3 has 14 residues. Using reference TRBV30 and TRBJ1-2 for the parts outside the CDR3, the full variable domain is SQTIHQWPATLVQPVGSPLSLECTVEGTSNPNLYWYRQAAGRGLQLLFYSVGIGQISSEVPQNLSASRPQDRQFILSSKKLLLSDSGFYLCAWSAGRGLGGYTFGSGTRLTVV.

This rearrangement joins TRBV20-1 to TRBJ2-5; TRBD2 aligns across 10 bases. The CDR3 has 13 residues. Germline CDR1 DFQATT, CDR2 SNEGSKA (reference sequence). The junction had 3 bases not matched to a gene; V was cut back by 4 bases and J by 4 bases. The CDR3 bases are TGCAGTGCTACCGTAGCGGGGGGAGAGACCCAGTACTTC. This gives the protein CSATVAGGETQYF.

This clonotype was recorded at least ten times. This chain joins TRBV6-2 or TRBV6-3 and TRBJ2-5, with 7 positions matching TRBD2. In germline, CDR1 is MNHEY, CDR2 SVGEGT. This CDR3 has 18 amino acids. V lost 8 bases, J lost 1 base, and 19 bases stayed unmatched. As DNA, the CDR3 is TGTGCCAGCTGGCGGAGGGTAGGGTTAGCGGGCTTCCAAGAGACCCAGTACTTC. Amino acids: CASWRRVGLAGFQETQYF.

The chain is built from TRBV12-3 or TRBV12-4 and TRBJ1-6; D unresolved. The V gene lost 6 bases and the J gene lost 9 bases, with 15 bases spanning the gap. The CDR3 consists of 14 residues. This chain's CDR3 is CASSSGRSLSPLHF. The CDR3 DNA sequence: TGTGCCAGCAGCTCCGGACGGAGCCTTTCACCCCTCCACTTT.

This clonotype has just a few counts. The gene calls are TRBV6-2 or TRBV6-3 and TRBJ2-3, with D maybe TRBD2 (5 bases). Germline CDR1 and CDR2: MNHEY and SVGEGT. V was shortened by 2 bases and J by 6 bases, with 15 bases between the two germline ends. The CDR3 has 15 amino acids. CDR3 region: CASSYRRRTGDTQYF. The CDR3 nucleotides are TGTGCCAGCAGTTACCGCCGGAGGACGGGGGATACGCAGTATTTT.

This clonotype was found many times. The V and J genes are TRBV28 and TRBJ2-2, with D possibly being TRBD1 (7 bases). The length of the CDR3 is 15 residues. Germline V lookup: CDR1 MDHEN, CDR2 SYDVKM. V shed 7 bases and J shed 5 bases, with 17 bases lying between them. DNA of the CDR3: TGTGCCAGCAAGGTCCCAGGGGGGTCGACCGGGGAGCTGTTTTTT. The encoded protein is CASKVPGGSTGELFF.

This clonotype was detected many times. The genes are TRBV6-1 and TRBJ2-1, with unresolved D. The CDR3 runs to 13 residues. Germline V gene data show CDR1 as MNHNS and CDR2 as SASEGT. The V gene lost 2 bases and the J gene lost 4 bases, with 6 bases spanning the gap. CDR3 sequence reads: CASSEIRYNEQFF. The CDR3 DNA follows: TGTGCCAGCAGTGAAATTAGGTACAATGAGCAGTTCTTC.

This clonotype was observed at least ten times. This sequence joins TRBV27 and TRBJ2-5, with 11 nucleotides matching TRBD2. The CDR3 runs to 16 residues. V shed 3 bases and J 6 bases; nucleotides not matched to a gene: 9. Per germline, CDR1 MNHEY and CDR2 SMNVEV (reference sequence). Written as DNA, the CDR3 is TGTGCCAGCAGTTTCCTGGGACTAGCGGCCCCGCAGACCCAGTACTTC. Amino acids: CASSFLGLAAPQTQYF.

This clonotype has ten or more counts. J is TRBJ2-2 and V is TRBV12-5; D possibly corresponds to TRBD2 (5 bases). This CDR3 comprises 16 residues. Germline V gene lookup returns CDR1 LGHNT and CDR2 FRNRAP. Trimming left V 1 base short and J 6 bases short, with 15 bases between. The chain's CDR3 is CASGLAVDSTPGELFF. The CDR3 nucleotides are TGTGCTAGTGGTTTGGCCGTGGACTCTACCCCCGGGGAGCTGTTTTTT.

Notes on this clonotype: This may be a read error: a much more frequent sequence differs by one nucleotide. The chain links TRBV7-9 to TRBJ2-3, with 7 nucleotides matching TRBD1. The CDR3 length is 14 residues. Unmatched junction bases numbered 6, after V lost 4 bases and J lost 5 bases. The germline V gene encodes CDR1 SEHNR and CDR2 FQNEAQ (reference sequence). As DNA, the CDR3 is TGTGCCAGCAGCTACAGACAGGGTGTAGATACGCAGTATTTT. This translates into CASSYRQGVDTQYF.

Many counts were recorded for this clonotype. The chain recombines TRBV12-3 or TRBV12-4 with TRBJ2-7, with D perhaps matching TRBD2 (5 bases). With 2 bases removed from V and 3 bases from J, the gap between germline ends came to 14 bases. The CDR3 has 15 residues. CDR3: CASSLLGGLGYEQYF. The DNA for the CDR3 is TGTGCCAGCAGTTTATTAGGAGGCTTGGGCTACGAGCAGTACTTC.

This rearrangement joins TRBV14 to TRBJ2-7; D gene ambiguous. Per the germline V gene, CDR1 is SGHDN and CDR2 is FVKESK. There are 13 residues in the CDR3. V dropped 0 bases and J dropped 4 bases, with 7 bases sitting between them. Here the CDR3 DNA reads TGTGCCAGCAGCCAAGAGATAGCTTACGAGCAGTACTTC. This sequence encodes CASSQEIAYEQYF.